One sample yielded the 12 T cell receptor beta chains listed below, sequenced in a study of T cells in Graves' hyperthyroidism and ophthalmopathy. Amplification yielded TCR beta CDR3 regions, with RNA transcripts as the source. A first-round RT-PCR of the TCR CDR3 used the HTBI primer set. TCRdb used MiXCR to reprocess the multiplex PCR reads, holding one entry per CDR3 protein. Of 410,000 or so distinct CDR3 sequences listed, roughly 14% were seen once; the top ten hold less than 15%. The sequencing input was blood. The receptors originated from a man younger than 35 with Graves' ophthalmopathy.

This chain links TRBV7-9 with TRBJ2-2; the D is unclear. The V end was cut by 1 base, the J end by 4 bases, with 10 bases between. Germline-derived CDR1 and CDR2 are SEHNR and FQNEAQ (reference sequence). The CDR3 sequence is 15 residues long. DNA of the CDR3: TGTGCCAGCAGCTTAGGACGGCTACCCACCGGGGAGCTGTTTTTT. Translated: CASSLGRLPTGELFF.

The genes are TRBV20-1 and TRBJ2-2; TRBD1 matches at 10 bases. The CDR3 runs to 16 residues. Germline trimming cut 5 bases from V and 2 bases from J; bases unmatched to any gene: 8. Germline V gene data show CDR1 as DFQATT and CDR2 as SNEGSKA (reference sequence). The CDR3 is CSAPGRQGANTGELFF. As DNA, the CDR3 is TGCAGTGCTCCGGGTAGACAGGGGGCAAACACCGGGGAGCTGTTTTTT.

This clonotype occurred many times. The rearrangement uses TRBV6-1 and TRBJ1-5; D not certain. Trimming removed 2 bases at V and 0 bases at J, with 8 bases between. CDR1 MNHNS and CDR2 SASEGT come from the germline V gene. This CDR3 spans 15 amino acids. CDR3 sequence: CASSERAVSNQPQHF. CDR3 DNA: TGTGCCAGCAGTGAAAGGGCAGTTAGCAATCAGCCCCAGCATTTT.

This rearrangement joins TRBV10-3 to TRBJ2-7; D is possibly TRBD2 (7 bases). The V gene lost 6 bases and the J gene lost 5 bases, with 17 bases spanning the gap. Germline CDR1 reads ENHRY; CDR2 reads SYGVKD. This CDR3 comprises 14 residues. As DNA, the CDR3 is TGTGCCATCAGCCCCCCGGGGGGCGGAAACGAGCAGTACTTC. Residues: CAISPPGGGNEQYF.

Of note for this clonotype: A read error may explain this, as a much larger clone is one base away. As DNA, the CDR3 is TGCAGCGTTGAGGAGGGACGCCCCTACGAGCAGTACTTC. Encoded protein: CSVEEGRPYEQYF. This chain connects TRBV29-1 to TRBJ2-7; maybe TRBD2 (6 bases). The CDR3 spans 13 residues. From germline, CDR1 is SQVTM and CDR2 ANQGSEA. V gave up 3 bases and J gave up 2 bases, with 11 bases separating them.

This clonotype was seen more than once but under ten times. The chain couples TRBV27 to TRBJ2-7; 9 bases agree with TRBD1. Trimming cost V 5 bases and J 2 bases; bases outside gene matches: 10. CDR3 length equals 16 residues. Germline CDR1 MNHEY, CDR2 SMNVEV (reference sequence). CDR3 bases: TGTGCCAGCAGTAAGACAGGGGGTTCGGGTCCCTACGAGCAGTACTTC. Its protein product is CASSKTGGSGPYEQYF.

V is TRBV19 and J is TRBJ2-6, with 9 bases that match TRBD1. This CDR3 has 18 amino acids. V lost 1 base to trimming and J lost 9 bases; unmatched junction nucleotides: 13. The germline gives CDR1 LNHDA, CDR2 SQIVND (reference sequence). CDR3 residues: CASSIGGQGASRGNVLTF. The CDR3 bases are TGTGCCAGTAGTATAGGGGGACAGGGAGCCTCTAGAGGCAACGTCCTGACTTTC. Full variable domain (missing parts from reference TRBV19 and TRBJ2-6): DGGITQSPKYLFRKEGQNVTLSCEQNLNHDAMYWYRQDPGQGLRLIYYSQIVNDFQKGDIAEGYSVSREKKESFPLTVTSAQKNPTAFYLCASSIGGQGASRGNVLTFGAGSRLTVL.

V and J are TRBV10-2 and TRBJ2-7; D remains unclear. Germline loops: CDR1 WSHSY, CDR2 SAAADI. The CDR3 totals 11 residues. The ends were cut back, 3 bases at V and 6 bases at J, with 6 bases in the middle. The CDR3 DNA reads as TGCGCCAGCAGTGACCAGGTCGAGCAGTACTTC. Residues: CASSDQVEQYF.

The chain uses TRBV25-1 and TRBJ2-5; no clear D. Trimming pared 3 bases from V and 2 bases from J, leaving 13 bases between. Germline loops: CDR1 MGHDK, CDR2 SYGVNS. There are 15 residues in the CDR3. CDR3 bases: TGTGCCAGCAGTGATGTAGGGATTGCTCAAGAGACCCAGTACTTC. Encoded protein: CASSDVGIAQETQYF. Together with reference TRBV25-1 and TRBJ2-5, the CDR3 gives the full variable domain: EADIYQTPRYLVIGTGKKITLECSQTMGHDKMYWYQQDPGMELHLIHYSYGVNSTEKGDLSSESTVSRIRTEHFPLTLESARPSHTSQYLCASSDVGIAQETQYFGPGTRLLVL.

This clonotype was detected many times. This chain connects TRBV20-1 to TRBJ2-7; possible D gene TRBD2, 6 bases. The CDR3 contains 12 residues. Germline lookup yields CDR1 DFQATT and CDR2 SNEGSKA (reference sequence). V lost 5 bases, J lost 3 bases, and 11 bases lay in between. This CDR3 reads CSAGDFRYEQYF. DNA for the CDR3: TGCAGTGCTGGGGACTTCCGCTACGAGCAGTACTTC.

This clonotype was observed many times. The genes are TRBV2 and TRBJ1-6; 8 bases are shared with TRBD1. Trimming took 4 bases from V and 5 from J; bases not matched to a gene: 7. The CDR3 is made up of 16 amino acids. Germline V gene lookup returns CDR1 SNHLY and CDR2 FYNNEI. CDR3 nucleotides: TGTGCCAGCAGTGTCTCAGGGGGCGCGAATAATTCACCCCTCCACTTT. Protein: CASSVSGGANNSPLHF.

Ten or more counts support this clonotype. The rearrangement links TRBV30 to TRBJ2-4; D is uncertain. Germline-derived CDR1 and CDR2 are GTSNPN and SVGIG (reference sequence). V dropped 4 bases and J dropped 3 bases, with 22 bases sitting between them. This CDR3 is built from 17 residues. The CDR3 sequence: CAWTPRSLMGYKNIQYF. The CDR3 coding sequence is TGTGCCTGGACCCCCCGCTCCCTGATGGGTTACAAAAACATTCAGTACTTC.